The rows below give T cell receptor beta chains drawn from one sample of a study of blood T cells in healthy people across ages. TCRdb redid the calling of the 5' RACE reads with MiXCR, one entry per CDR3 protein. The profile shows around 790,000 distinct CDR3 sequences, under 45% of them singletons. Sequences were obtained from blood. Receptors originate from a man aged 60 to 75 in good health. CDR3s include the opening cysteine and the closing phenylalanine or tryptophan. Fields, in order: V gene, J gene, D gene, CDR3 DNA, CDR3 protein. D genes are given only for firm matches.

>TRBV20-1|TRBJ2-4|-
TGCAGTGCCAAGACAGCAGCCAAAAACATTCAGTACTTC
CSAKTAAKNIQYF
>TRBV14|TRBJ1-1|TRBD1
TGTGCCAGCCGAGGGACAGGGGTTTGGAACACTGAAGCTTTCTTT
CASRGTGVWNTEAFF
>TRBV6-5|TRBJ2-7|TRBD2
TGTGCCAGCAGTTACGAGCGGGGGGGAAGGTACGAGCAGTACTTC
CASSYERGGRYEQYF
>TRBV5-1|TRBJ2-7|-
TGCGCCAGCAGCTTGTCGAACAGGGACATCACCTACGAGCAGTACTTC
CASSLSNRDITYEQYF
>TRBV20-1|TRBJ2-2|-
TGCAGTGCTCGTACAGGGACGGGCGGGGAGCTGTTTTTT
CSARTGTGGELFF
>TRBV12-3/TRBV12-4|TRBJ2-4|TRBD2
TGTGCCAGCAGCCTTACGTCGGGGGGAGGGTTACAGTACTTC
CASSLTSGGGLQYF
>TRBV5-1|TRBJ2-7|TRBD2
TGCGCCAGCAGCCCCCGGGGGGGGTCGGCCTACGAGCAGTACTTC
CASSPRGGSAYEQYF
>TRBV30|TRBJ1-2|-
TGTGCCTGGAGTGTATCCCCAAGAGGGATCGATGGCTACACCTTC
CAWSVSPRGIDGYTF
>TRBV6-1|TRBJ1-5|-
TGTGCCAGCAGGATCAGCGGCGGGCCCCAGCATTTT
CASRISGGPQHF
>TRBV7-6|TRBJ1-5|-
TGTGCCAGCAGCCACGGCATGGGAGGGAGTCAGCCCCAGCATTTT
CASSHGMGGSQPQHF
>TRBV29-1|TRBJ1-5|-
TGCAGCGTTGGTGGGGGGGATAACAATCAGCCCCAGCATTTT
CSVGGGDNNQPQHF
>TRBV4-3|TRBJ2-6|-
TGCGCCAGCAGCCAAGATCCTCCCGGGGGTTCTGGGGCCAACGTCCTGACTTTC
CASSQDPPGGSGANVLTF